These 3 T cell receptor beta chains were sequenced from one sample in a study of radiation and T cells in renal cell carcinoma. Time point of the sample: baseline pretreatment blood. Sample treatment: 15 Gy SBRT to primary tumor, nephrectomy 4 weeks later. Data came from immunoSEQ multiplex PCR; TCRdb stores just in-frame clones and leaves some out. The table has approximately 150,000 clones, about 88% seen once. The sequencing here drew on blood, taken from a patient whose treatment included radiotherapy and nephrectomy. The origin of the receptors is a woman in her sixties or seventies with renal cell carcinoma.

The V and J genes are TRBV30 and TRBJ2-7, with TRBD1 matching over 9 bases. The CDR3 is 13 residues long. Germline values: CDR1 GTSNPN, CDR2 SVGIG (reference sequence). J was trimmed by 6 bases and V by 7 bases; bases with no gene match: 10. The CDR3 nucleotides read TGTGCCTCTAACAGGGGGCGGGCGTCCGAGCAGTACTTC. Residues: CASNRGRASEQYF.

The V and J genes are TRBV7-2 and TRBJ2-3; D uncertain. Germline CDR1 is SGHTA and CDR2 is FQGNSA. With 2 bases removed from V and 8 bases from J, the gap between germline ends came to 5 bases. The CDR3 totals 11 residues. DNA for the CDR3: TGTGCCAGCAGCTTAAGAGGTACGCAGTATTTT. Protein: CASSLRGTQYF.

V is TRBV5-1 and J is TRBJ1-2; D is possibly TRBD1 (6 bases). CDR1 is SGHRS and CDR2 is YFSETQ in the germline V gene. The CDR3 is 14 residues long. V lost 0 bases and J 6 bases, leaving 12 bases between the germline ends. The CDR3 sequence: CASSLARTADGYTF. CDR3 DNA sequence: TGCGCCAGCAGCTTGGCCCGGACAGCTGATGGCTACACCTTC.